The clone carrying this T cell receptor (beta chain) occurred a few times. Germline V lookup: CDR1 KGHSH, CDR2 LQKENI. V lost 2 bases and J 0 bases, leaving 20 bases between the germline ends. The CDR3 loop spans 19 amino acids. This sample was included in a study of blood T cell repertoires in COVID-19. Study details: Researchers got acute and convalescent COVID-19 samples from the United States, Italy and Spain. PBMCs, B-cell-depleted T cells, or T cells provided the cDNA or gDNA that made up the material.

Measured with immunoSEQ multiplex PCR; TCRdb has only the in-frame clones, and not every one. Of roughly 60,000 clones listed, around 87% were seen once; the top ten hold over 9%. The source of this sequence is a human donor with acute or convalescent COVID-19. The donor label of this sample is uncertain. The chain is built from TRBV18 and TRBJ1-3, with TRBD1 as a possible D gene (5 bases). Input material: peripheral blood. CDR3 bases: TGTGCCAGCTCACCAATCCCTCAGTTGGGGGGGATCTCTGGAAACACCATATATTTT. It codes for CASSPIPQLGGISGNTIYF.